This T cell receptor (beta chain) was sequenced during a study of T-cell memory formation after mild COVID-19. Whole-study context: Clusters of TCRs were largely donor specific.

This clonotype appeared a few times. With constant-segment primers, 5'RACE yielded cDNA libraries of TCR alpha and TCR beta that carried sample barcodes and UMIs. A single record per CDR3 protein comes from TCRdb applying MiXCR to the 5' RACE reads. The table records 430,000 or so distinct CDR3 sequences, roughly 25% of them present only once. The source of this sequence is an adult woman who had mild COVID-19 (a few samples of this study predate the infection). Cell type and time point are not known. Sequencing was done on a sample of PBMCs or a T cell subset sorted from them (not recorded which).

The CDR3 is CASSLSLAGVEQYF. CDR3 nucleotides: TGTGCCAGCAGCTTATCCCTGGCGGGCGTCGAGCAGTACTTC. This chain connects TRBV7-9 to TRBJ2-7, with D maybe TRBD2 (5 bases). The CDR3 loop spans 14 amino acids. Germline loops: CDR1 SEHNR, CDR2 FQNEAQ (reference sequence). V gave up 2 bases and J gave up 6 bases, with 14 bases separating them.